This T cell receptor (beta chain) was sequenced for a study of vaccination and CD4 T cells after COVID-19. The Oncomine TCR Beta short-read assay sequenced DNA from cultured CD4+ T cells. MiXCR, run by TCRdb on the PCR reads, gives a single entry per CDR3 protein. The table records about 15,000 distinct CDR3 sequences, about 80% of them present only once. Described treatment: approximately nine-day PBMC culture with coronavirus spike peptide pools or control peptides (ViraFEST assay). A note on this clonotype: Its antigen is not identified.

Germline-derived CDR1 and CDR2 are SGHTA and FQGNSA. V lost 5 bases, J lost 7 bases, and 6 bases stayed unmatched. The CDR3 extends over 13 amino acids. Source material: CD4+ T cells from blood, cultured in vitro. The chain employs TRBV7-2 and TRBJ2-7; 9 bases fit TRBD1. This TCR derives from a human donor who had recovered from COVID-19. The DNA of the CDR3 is TGTGCCAGCAGCGCCGGACAGGGGTGGGAGCAGTACTTC. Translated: CASSAGQGWEQYF.